This TCR beta chain is from a study of blood T cell repertoires in COVID-19. The overall study: COVID-19 samples from acute and convalescent phases originated in the United States, Italy and Spain.

This CDR3 is 14 amino acids long. V dropped 6 bases and J dropped 6; count of bases not matched to a gene: 11. CDR1 SQVTM and CDR2 ANQGSEA come from the germline V gene. The method was immunoSEQ multiplex PCR; TCRdb's version includes in-frame clones alone and lacks a portion of them. The sample lists under 400,000 clones, more than 70% seen once, with 1.5% to 2% in the top ten. The source material was peripheral blood. This receptor was obtained from a woman younger than 45 with COVID-19, enrolled during active disease. The chain links TRBV29-1 to TRBJ2-3, with 8 bases matching TRBD2. Here the CDR3 reads CSVGPPGGPDTQYF. CDR3 nucleotide sequence: TGCAGCGTGGGACCACCGGGGGGGCCGGATACGCAGTATTTT.